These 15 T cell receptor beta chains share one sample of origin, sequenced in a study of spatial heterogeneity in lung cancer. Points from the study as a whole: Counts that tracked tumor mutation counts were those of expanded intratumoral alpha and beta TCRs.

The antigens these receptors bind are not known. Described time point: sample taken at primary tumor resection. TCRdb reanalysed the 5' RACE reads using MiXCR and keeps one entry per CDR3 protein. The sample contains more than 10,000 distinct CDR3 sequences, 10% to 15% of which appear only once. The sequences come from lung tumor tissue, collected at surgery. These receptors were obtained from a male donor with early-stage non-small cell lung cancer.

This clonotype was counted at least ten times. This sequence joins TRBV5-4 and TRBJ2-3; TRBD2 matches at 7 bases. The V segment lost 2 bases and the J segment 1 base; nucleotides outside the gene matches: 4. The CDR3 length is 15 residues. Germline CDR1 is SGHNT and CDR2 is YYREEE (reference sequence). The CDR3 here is CASSLAGRGTDTQYF. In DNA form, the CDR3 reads TGTGCCAGCAGCTTAGCGGGGAGGGGCACAGATACGCAGTATTTT. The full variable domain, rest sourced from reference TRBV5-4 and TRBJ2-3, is ETGVTQSPTHLIKTRGQQVTLRCSSQSGHNTVSWYQQALGQGPQFIFQYYREEENGRGNFPPRFSGLQFPNYSSELNVNALELDDSALYLCASSLAGRGTDTQYFGPGTRLTVL.

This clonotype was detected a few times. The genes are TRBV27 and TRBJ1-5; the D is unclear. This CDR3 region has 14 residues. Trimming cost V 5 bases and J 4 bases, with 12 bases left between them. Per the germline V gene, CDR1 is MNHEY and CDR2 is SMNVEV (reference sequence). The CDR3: CASSPLGLNQPQHF. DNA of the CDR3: TGTGCCAGCAGTCCCTTAGGGCTGAATCAGCCCCAGCATTTT.

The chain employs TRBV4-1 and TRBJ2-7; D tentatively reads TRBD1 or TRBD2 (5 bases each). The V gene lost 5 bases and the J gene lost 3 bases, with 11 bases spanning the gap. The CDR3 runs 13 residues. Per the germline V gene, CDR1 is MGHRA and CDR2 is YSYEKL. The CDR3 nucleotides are TGCGCCAGCAGCGGGACGGAGATCTACGAGCAGTACTTC. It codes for CASSGTEIYEQYF.

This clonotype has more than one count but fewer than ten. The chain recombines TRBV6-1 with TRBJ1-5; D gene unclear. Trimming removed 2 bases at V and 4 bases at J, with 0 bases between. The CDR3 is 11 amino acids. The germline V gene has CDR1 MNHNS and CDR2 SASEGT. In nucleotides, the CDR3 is TGTGCCAGCAGTGAAAATCAGCCCCAGCATTTT. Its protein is CASSENQPQHF.

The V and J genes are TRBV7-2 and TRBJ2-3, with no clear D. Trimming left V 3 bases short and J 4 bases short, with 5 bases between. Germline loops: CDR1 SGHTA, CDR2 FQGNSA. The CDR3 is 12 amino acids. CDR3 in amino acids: CASSFSPDTQYF. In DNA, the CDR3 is TGTGCCAGCAGCTTCTCCCCAGATACGCAGTATTTT.

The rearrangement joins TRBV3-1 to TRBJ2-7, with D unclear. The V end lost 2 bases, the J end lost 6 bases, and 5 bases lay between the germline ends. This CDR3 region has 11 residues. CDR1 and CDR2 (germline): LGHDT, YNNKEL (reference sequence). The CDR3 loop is CASSQFSEQYF. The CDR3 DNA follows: TGTGCCAGCAGCCAATTCTCCGAGCAGTACTTC.

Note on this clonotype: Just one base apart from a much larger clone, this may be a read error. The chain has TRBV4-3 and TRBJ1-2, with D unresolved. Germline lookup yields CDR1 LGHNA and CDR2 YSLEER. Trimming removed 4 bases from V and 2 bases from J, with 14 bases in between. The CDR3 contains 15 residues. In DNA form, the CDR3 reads TGCGCCAGCAGCCGAGATGCCACATTGAACTATGGCTACACCTTC. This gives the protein CASSRDATLNYGYTF.

The CDR3 reads CAIAMDGHNEQFF. In DNA, the CDR3 is TGTGCCATCGCGATGGACGGACACAATGAGCAGTTCTTC. The chain combines TRBV24-1 with TRBJ2-1; D remains unclear. Trimming took off 11 bases at V and 5 bases at J, with 15 bases between the two ends. The CDR3 is made up of 13 amino acids. Germline CDR1 KGHDR, CDR2 SFDVKD.

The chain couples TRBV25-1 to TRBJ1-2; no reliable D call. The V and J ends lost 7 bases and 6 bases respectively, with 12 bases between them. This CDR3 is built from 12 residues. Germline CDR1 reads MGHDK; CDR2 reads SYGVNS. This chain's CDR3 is CASNGDSDGYTF. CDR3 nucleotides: TGTGCCAGCAATGGAGATTCCGATGGCTACACCTTC.

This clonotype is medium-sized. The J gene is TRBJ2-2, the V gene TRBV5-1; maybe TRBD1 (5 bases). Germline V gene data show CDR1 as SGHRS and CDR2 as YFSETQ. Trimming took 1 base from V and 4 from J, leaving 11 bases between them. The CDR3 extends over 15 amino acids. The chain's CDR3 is CASSLMTDLTGELFF. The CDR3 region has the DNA TGCGCCAGCAGCTTGATGACAGACCTCACCGGGGAGCTGTTTTTT.

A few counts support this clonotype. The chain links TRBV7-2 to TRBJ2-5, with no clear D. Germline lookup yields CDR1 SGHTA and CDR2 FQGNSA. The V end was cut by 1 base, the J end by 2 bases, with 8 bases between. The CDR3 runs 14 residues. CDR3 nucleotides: TGTGCCAGCAGCTTAGTGGCGACACAAGAGACCCAGTACTTC. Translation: CASSLVATQETQYF. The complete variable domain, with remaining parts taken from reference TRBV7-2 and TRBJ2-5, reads GAGVSQSPSNKVTEKGKDVELRCDPISGHTALYWYRQSLGQGLEFLIYFQGNSAPDKSGLPSDRFSAERTGGSVSTLTIQRTQQEDSAVYLCASSLVATQETQYFGPGTRLLVL.

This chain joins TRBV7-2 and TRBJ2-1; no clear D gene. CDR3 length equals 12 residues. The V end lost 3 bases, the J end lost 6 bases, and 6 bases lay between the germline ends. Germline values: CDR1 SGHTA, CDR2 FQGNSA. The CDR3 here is CASSFLLNEQFF. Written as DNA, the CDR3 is TGTGCCAGCAGCTTTCTCCTCAATGAGCAGTTCTTC. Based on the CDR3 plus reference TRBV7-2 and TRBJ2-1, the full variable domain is GAGVSQSPSNKVTEKGKDVELRCDPISGHTALYWYRQSLGQGLEFLIYFQGNSAPDKSGLPSDRFSAERTGGSVSTLTIQRTQQEDSAVYLCASSFLLNEQFFGPGTRLTVL.

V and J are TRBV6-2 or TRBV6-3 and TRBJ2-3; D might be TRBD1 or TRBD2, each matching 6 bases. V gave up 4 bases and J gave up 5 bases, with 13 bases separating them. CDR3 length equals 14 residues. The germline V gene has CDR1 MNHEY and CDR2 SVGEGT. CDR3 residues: CASSSDGGQDTQYF. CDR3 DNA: TGTGCCAGCAGTTCGGATGGGGGGCAAGATACGCAGTATTTT.

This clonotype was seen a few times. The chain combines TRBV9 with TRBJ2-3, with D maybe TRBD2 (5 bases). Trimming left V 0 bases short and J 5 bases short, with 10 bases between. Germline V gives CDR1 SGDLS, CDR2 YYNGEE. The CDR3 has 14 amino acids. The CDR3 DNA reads TGTGCCAGCAGCGTAGAAAGGGCGGGAGATACGCAGTATTTT. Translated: CASSVERAGDTQYF.

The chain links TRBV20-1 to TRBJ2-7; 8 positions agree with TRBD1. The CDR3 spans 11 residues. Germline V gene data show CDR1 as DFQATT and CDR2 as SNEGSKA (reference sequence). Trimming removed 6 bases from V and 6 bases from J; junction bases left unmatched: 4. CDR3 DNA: TGCAGTGCCTCGACAGGGGCCGAGCAGTACTTC. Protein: CSASTGAEQYF.